Below are 19 T cell receptor beta chains sequenced from a single sample in a study of cytomegalovirus exposure and HLA in healthy donors. Primers included in the PCR were 60 Vbeta and 13 Jbeta primers. Repertoires were generated with immunoSEQ multiplex PCR, while TCRdb's copy carries only in-frame clones and drops some. This sample's table has more than 95,000 clones. Sequencing used PBMCs. The source of these receptors is a man aged 35 to 55 in good health and CMV-seronegative.

This chain uses TRBV4-1 with TRBJ1-2; D is undetermined. The ends were cut back, 0 bases at V and 2 bases at J, with 10 bases in the middle. Germline values: CDR1 MGHRA, CDR2 YSYEKL. This CDR3 has 15 amino acids. The CDR3 nucleotides are TGCGCCAGCAGCCAAGATGCAGAATCAAACTATGGCTACACCTTC. Translation: CASSQDAESNYGYTF.

The chain couples TRBV5-5 to TRBJ2-7; 9 bases are shared with TRBD1. The J segment lost 5 bases and the V segment lost 3 bases, leaving 3 bases of the junction unmatched. The germline CDR1 and CDR2 sequences are SGHKS and YYEKEE (reference sequence). The CDR3 is 13 residues long. CDR3 residues: CASSSWDRDEQYF. As DNA, the CDR3 is TGTGCCAGCAGCTCCTGGGACAGGGACGAGCAGTACTTC.

The J gene is TRBJ1-2, the V gene TRBV5-1; weak D call: TRBD1 (5 bases). The CDR3 sequence is 13 residues long. Germline V gives CDR1 SGHRS, CDR2 YFSETQ. V shed 0 bases and J shed 4 bases, with 7 bases lying between them. The CDR3 nucleotides read TGCGCCAGCAGCTTGGTAGGGGTCTATGGCTACACCTTC. Translation: CASSLVGVYGYTF.

The chain carries TRBV28 and TRBJ2-2, with D possibly matching TRBD2 (6 bases). Trimming stripped 10 bases from V and 6 bases from J, with 18 bases between. The CDR3 extends over 14 amino acids. Germline CDR1 MDHEN, CDR2 SYDVKM. Written as DNA, the CDR3 is TGTGCCACCGGGGGACTCTACTTCGCCGGGGAGCTGTTTTTT. Residues: CATGGLYFAGELFF.

The V call is TRBV11-2, the J call TRBJ2-5; tentative D call: TRBD1 (6 bases). The CDR3 extends over 12 amino acids. Deletions cut 5 bases from V and 5 bases from J, with 9 bases between. Per germline, CDR1 SGHAT and CDR2 FQNNGV. CDR3 DNA sequence: TGTGCCAGCAGCCTGAGGGGGGAGACCCAGTACTTC. Encoded protein: CASSLRGETQYF.

This sequence joins TRBV6-6 and TRBJ2-7; perhaps TRBD1 as D (7 bases). Germline V gene lookup returns CDR1 MNHNY and CDR2 SVGAGI (reference sequence). V was trimmed by 5 bases and J by 2 bases, leaving 16 bases between them. The CDR3 runs to 15 residues. CDR3 sequence (DNA): TGTGCCAGCAGTCGAAAAGGGGGCGGGGCCTACGAGCAGTACTTC. This sequence encodes CASSRKGGGAYEQYF.

The chain combines TRBV5-1 with TRBJ2-1, with 9 bases that match TRBD2. The CDR3 consists of 15 residues. V lost 4 bases and J lost 2; bases outside the gene matches: 4. The germline V gene has CDR1 SGHRS and CDR2 YFSETQ. Here the CDR3 reads CASSATSGTYNEQFF. In DNA, the CDR3 is TGCGCCAGCAGCGCGACTAGCGGTACCTACAATGAGCAGTTCTTC.

The chain joins TRBV11-2 to TRBJ1-2; D remains unclear. Germline assignment: CDR1 SGHAT and CDR2 FQNNGV. There are 13 residues in the CDR3. V was trimmed by 0 bases and J by 3 bases, leaving 5 bases between them. CDR3 coding DNA: TGTGCCAGCAGCTTAGACTTGTACTATGGCTACACCTTC. It is translated as CASSLDLYYGYTF.

Concerning this clone itself: This CDR3 is missing its conserved last phenylalanine or tryptophan, likely due to a read error. J is TRBJ2-6 and V is TRBV2; D not resolved. Trimming stripped 7 bases from V and 1 base from J, with 8 bases between. Germline V gene sequence: CDR1 SNHLY, CDR2 FYNNEI. This CDR3 spans 14 amino acids. The CDR3 DNA sequence: TGTGCCAGCACCCCCGTTTCTGGGGCCAACGTCCTGACTTCC. Residues: CASTPVSGANVLTS.

The chain has TRBV6-1 and TRBJ2-3; 7 bases line up with TRBD2. The CDR3 covers 13 residues. Germline V CDR1 and CDR2: MNHNS, SASEGT. The trim removed 7 bases at V and 5 bases at J, leaving 6 bases unmatched. In nucleotides, the CDR3 is TGTGCCAGCACGAAATTAGCGGGAGATACGCAGTATTTT. Its protein is CASTKLAGDTQYF.

The chain has TRBV28 and TRBJ2-2; 11 positions match TRBD2. The CDR3 extends over 19 amino acids. Germline assignment: CDR1 MDHEN and CDR2 SYDVKM. The trim removed 1 base at V and 4 bases at J, leaving 11 bases unmatched. CDR3 DNA: TGTGCCAGCAGTTTATCCCCCCGACTAGCGGGACTCGGCACCGGGGAGCTGTTTTTT. This sequence encodes CASSLSPRLAGLGTGELFF. Looking up the rest from reference TRBV28 and TRBJ2-2 gives the full variable domain: DVKVTQSSRYLVKRTGEKVFLECVQDMDHENMFWYRQDPGLGLRLIYFSYDVKMKEKGDIPEGYSVSREKKERFSLILESASTNQTSMYLCASSLSPRLAGLGTGELFFGEGSRLTVL.

The rearrangement joins TRBV5-1 to TRBJ1-5; D is possibly TRBD1 (6 bases). Between the trimmed V and J ends, which lost 3 bases and 3 bases, there was a span of 13 bases. This CDR3 has 15 amino acids. Germline V gene data show CDR1 as SGHRS and CDR2 as YFSETQ. CDR3 coding DNA: TGCGCCAGCAGCTATTCGGGGGGCCCCAATCAGCCCCAGCATTTT. This sequence encodes CASSYSGGPNQPQHF.

The rearrangement uses TRBV10-3 and TRBJ1-2; TRBD1 matches 9 bases. Germline CDR1 reads ENHRY; CDR2 reads SYGVKD. The CDR3 is made up of 18 amino acids. The V and J ends lost 2 bases and 3 bases, in that order; junction bases with no gene match: 13. Here the CDR3 DNA reads TGTGCCATCAGTGAGAGGGGGACAGGGATTAGGGGCTACTATGGCTACACCTTC. It translates to CAISERGTGIRGYYGYTF.

The chain is built from TRBV18 and TRBJ2-3; 8 nucleotides line up with TRBD1. The CDR3 is 16 amino acids. V lost 2 bases to trimming and J lost 2 bases; unmatched junction nucleotides: 6. Germline CDR1 KGHSH, CDR2 LQKENI. In DNA form, the CDR3 reads TGTGCCAGCTCACCAATACAGGGGGTGATCACAGATACGCAGTATTTT. This gives the protein CASSPIQGVITDTQYF.

V usage is TRBV18 and J usage is TRBJ2-1, with no clear D. Trimming removed 2 bases from V and 5 bases from J, with 7 bases in between. The CDR3 is 13 amino acids. Germline V gives CDR1 KGHSH, CDR2 LQKENI. CDR3 residues: CASSPNQDNEQFF. For the CDR3, the DNA is TGTGCCAGCTCACCAAACCAGGACAATGAGCAGTTCTTC.

The chain couples TRBV6-5 to TRBJ1-1; TRBD1 aligns across 10 bases. The germline CDR1 and CDR2 sequences are MNHEY and SVGAGI. With 1 base clipped from V and 1 base from J, the junction kept 3 bases outside the gene matches. The CDR3 contains 16 residues. This chain's CDR3 is CASSYFRTGGNTEAFF. CDR3 bases: TGTGCCAGCAGTTACTTCAGGACAGGGGGGAACACTGAAGCTTTCTTT.

This rearrangement joins TRBV7-9 to TRBJ2-6, with 9 bases that match TRBD1. The CDR3 consists of 18 residues. Germline values: CDR1 SEHNR, CDR2 FQNEAQ (reference sequence). The V and J ends lost 5 bases and 0 bases, in that order; junction bases with no gene match: 8. CDR3 sequence: CASSRTWTGASGANVLTF. The CDR3 DNA sequence: TGTGCCAGCAGCAGGACTTGGACAGGGGCCTCTGGGGCCAACGTCCTGACTTTC.

The gene calls are TRBV27 and TRBJ1-5; 7 nucleotides align to TRBD1. The CDR3 covers 17 residues. Trimming at V came to 6 bases and at J to 1 base, leaving 12 bases not matched to a gene. Germline CDR1 reads MNHEY; CDR2 reads SMNVEV (reference sequence). DNA of the CDR3: TGTGCCAGCAGCCGAGAAAACAGGGGTCTGAGCAATCAGCCCCAGCATTTT. Amino acids: CASSRENRGLSNQPQHF.

The chain recombines TRBV5-1 with TRBJ1-1, with 9 bases aligning to TRBD1. Germline lookup yields CDR1 SGHRS and CDR2 YFSETQ. Germline trimming cut 4 bases from V and 7 bases from J; bases unmatched to any gene: 8. This CDR3 contains 14 residues. DNA for the CDR3: TGCGCCAGCAGCCGGCTCCCGGGACAGGGTGAAGCTTTCTTT. This gives the protein CASSRLPGQGEAFF.